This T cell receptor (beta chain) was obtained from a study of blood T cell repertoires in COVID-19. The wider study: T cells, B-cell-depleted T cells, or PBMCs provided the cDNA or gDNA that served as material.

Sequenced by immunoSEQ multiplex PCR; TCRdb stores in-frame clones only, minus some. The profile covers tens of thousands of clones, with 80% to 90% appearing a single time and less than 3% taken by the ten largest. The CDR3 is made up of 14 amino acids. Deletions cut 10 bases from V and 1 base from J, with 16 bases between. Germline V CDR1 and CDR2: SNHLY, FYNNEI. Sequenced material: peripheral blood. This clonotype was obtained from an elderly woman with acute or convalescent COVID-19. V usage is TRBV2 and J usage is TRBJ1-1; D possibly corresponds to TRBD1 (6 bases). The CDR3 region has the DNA TGTGCCACCAATAGGGGGTACGAGAACACTGAAGCTTTCTTT. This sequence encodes CATNRGYENTEAFF.